This TCR beta chain was recovered during a study of blood T cell repertoires in COVID-19 (dated by TCRdb to the early 2020s). Study-level background: Collaborator samples came from the United States, Italy and Spain and covered acute and convalescent phases of COVID-19. The material from the prospective study consisted of cDNA or gDNA derived from T cells, B-cell-depleted T cells, or PBMCs. Deeply sampled blood TCRbeta repertoires from subjects exposed to, actively infected with, or recovered from COVID-19 were included in the dataset. The repertoires were made available in a free public database intended to serve as a resource for research on the immune response to SARS-CoV-2. Samples were obtained from the ongoing ImmuneRACE study (first 160 participants) and from 950 to 1,500 subjects provided by 6 global collaborators. The sample metadata nearly always contained a de-identified subject ID, COVID-19 status, age in years and sex. HLA class I and class II types, where available, came from metadata supplied by the sample provider rather than from assay-based typing. Findings and caveats that apply to the study as a whole: How much clinical and demographic metadata was included differed by source and by participant, and the metadata was provided uncurated.

For CDR1 and CDR2, the germline V gene lists SGHTA and FQGNSA. The CDR3 holds 17 amino acids from the cysteine to the phenylalanine. Only the CDR3 part of the read is kept: 51 bases, read in frame from the first base. V is cut by 1 base and J by 4 bases, and the space between the germline ends is 16 bases. Details on this clone: The target of this receptor is not known. The input lacks base qualities; no much larger clone sits a single base away.

One collaborating source in Seattle enrolled patients while the patients were actively infected and followed the patients over time throughout the course of disease. Whole blood was collected in K2EDTA tubes by collaborating institutions according to the institutions' own protocols. For TCRbeta analysis, collaborators shipped samples as frozen whole blood, isolated PBMCs, or DNA extracted from either of those sample types. The immunoSEQ Assay, a bias-controlled multiplex PCR, was used to amplify TCRbeta CDR3 regions from genomic DNA. In the paper's pipeline: Within the assay, amplification of reference gene primers was used to estimate how many nucleated cells each sample contained. To quantify the absolute abundance of each unique TCRbeta CDR3 rearrangement, sequence reads were collapsed and filtered. Productive Simpson clonality was computed per sample as the square root of Simpson's diversity index over productive rearrangements. TCRdb mirrors the immuneACCESS table, restricted to in-frame sequences. Some clones are absent from its copies; in checked studies, under half trace to an unresolved V gene, and the reason for the others is unknown. The DNA was the basis for D and trimming; V, J and clone size are from that table. This sample has 150,000 to 200,000 clones in its table, and roughly 77% of those were observed once. The top ten hold over 9.5% of the sample.

The origin of this receptor is a woman of 80 years or more with COVID-19, enrolled during active disease. Sequenced material: peripheral blood. Here the chain combines TRBV7-2 and TRBJ1-4; no D gene call is confident. The CDR3 reads CASSLVGQQYDNEKLFF. The nucleotide sequence reads as follows: TGTGCCAGCAGCTTAGTGGGTCAACAGTACGATAATGAAAAACTGTTTTTT.